This T cell receptor beta chain was sequenced during a study of blood T cells in healthy people across ages. Study-level findings and limits: Long-lived donors had more naive CD4+ cells and higher diversity than aged donors. There was no known CMV status for donors, so expanded clonotype changes were possibly confounded.

Ranging in age from about 6 to 95, the donors were healthy Caucasian individuals from Russia. In this sample, this clonotype turned up a few times. What it binds is not known. Through a sample-barcoded 5' primer and a J-beta primer mix, a second PCR was run for 7 to 11 cycles. Via MiXCR, TCRdb re-called the 5' RACE reads, giving one row per CDR3 protein. The sample consists of fewer than 700,000 distinct CDR3 sequences, over 40% of them appearing once. The sample consisted of blood. The receptor was derived from a man older than 75 in good health.

CDR3 amino acids: CSAYGVSYEQYF. CDR3 sequence (DNA): TGCAGTGCTTACGGGGTCTCCTACGAGCAGTACTTC. The V and J genes are TRBV20-1 and TRBJ2-7, with a weak D call TRBD2 (5 bases). V was trimmed by 5 bases and J by 0 bases, leaving 8 bases between them. This CDR3 spans 12 amino acids. The germline V gene has CDR1 DFQATT and CDR2 SNEGSKA (reference sequence).